This is a list of T cell receptor beta chains from one sample in a study of long-term antiretroviral therapy in people with HIV. Using immunoSEQ multiplex PCR, the repertoire was profiled, and TCRdb retains in-frame clones only, with some absent. Here the sample spans 15,000 to 20,000 clones, about nine tenths being singletons. Here the sequenced sample was unsorted PBMCs, taken 0.6 years after starting antiretroviral therapy. The receptors come from a woman in her forties with HIV. Both conserved end residues are part of each CDR3. The order of the fields is J gene, D gene, clone size, V gene, CDR3 protein, CDR3 DNA. D genes are given only for firm matches. Rows give clone size only sometimes, using once, few, many, or a class for an expanded clone.

J: TRBJ2-2
D: .
size: .
V: TRBV13
CDR3: CASSRGGLNTGELFF
DNA: TGTGCCAGCAGCCGTGGAGGATTGAACACCGGGGAGCTGTTTTTT

J: TRBJ2-5
D: TRBD2
size: .
V: TRBV2
CDR3: CASTPGLAGRETQYF
DNA: TGTGCCAGCACTCCGGGACTAGCGGGGAGAGAGACCCAGTACTTC

J: TRBJ1-2
D: .
size: .
V: TRBV5-4
CDR3: CASRIKGTNGYTF
DNA: TGTGCCAGCAGGATTAAGGGAACCAATGGCTACACCTTC

J: TRBJ2-3
D: .
size: .
V: TRBV23-1
CDR3: CASSQSEGGRRTDTQYF
DNA: TGCGCCAGCAGTCAATCGGAGGGGGGGCGCAGGACAGATACGCAGTATTTT

J: TRBJ1-4
D: .
size: .
V: TRBV7-2
CDR3: CASSLSSLGNEKLFF
DNA: TGTGCCAGCAGCTTATCGTCCCTGGGGAATGAAAAACTGTTTTTT

J: TRBJ2-7
D: TRBD1
size: .
V: TRBV7-2
CDR3: CASRKPGQGTYEQYF
DNA: TGTGCCAGCAGAAAACCGGGACAGGGAACCTACGAGCAGTACTTC

J: TRBJ2-2
D: TRBD1
size: .
V: TRBV10-3
CDR3: CAIRETGESGELFF
DNA: TGTGCCATCAGAGAGACAGGGGAATCCGGGGAGCTGTTTTTT

J: TRBJ2-1
D: .
size: .
V: TRBV7-9
CDR3: CASSLEVRGSPKFF
DNA: TGTGCCAGCAGCTTGGAGGTCCGAGGGTCGCCAAAGTTCTTC

J: TRBJ1-6
D: .
size: .
V: TRBV20-1
CDR3: CRENSPLHF
DNA: TGCAGGGAGAATTCACCCCTCCACTTT

J: TRBJ1-3
D: .
size: .
V: TRBV4-3
CDR3: CASSHLRGDGNTIYF
DNA: TGCGCCAGCAGCCACCTAAGGGGAGACGGAAACACCATATATTTT

J: TRBJ2-7
D: .
size: .
V: TRBV6-5
CDR3: CASSYGGRGEQYF
DNA: TGTGCCAGCAGTTACGGGGGCCGCGGCGAGCAGTACTTC

J: TRBJ1-2
D: .
size: once
V: TRBV5-6
CDR3: CASSLAGGKRDGYTF
DNA: TGTGCCAGCAGCTTGGCCGGCGGTAAACGGGATGGCTACACCTTC

J: TRBJ2-7
D: .
size: .
V: TRBV4-3
CDR3: CASSLGARGAYEQYF
DNA: TGCGCCAGCAGCTTGGGGGCCCGGGGGGCCTACGAGCAGTACTTC

J: TRBJ2-7
D: .
size: .
V: TRBV2
CDR3: CASSGNSYEQYF
DNA: TGTGCCAGCAGTGGGAACTCCTACGAGCAGTACTTC

J: TRBJ1-1
D: .
size: .
V: TRBV1
CDR3: CTSSQFSVTLYTEAFF
DNA: TGCACCAGCAGCCAGTTTAGTGTTACCCTTTACACTGAAGCTTTCTTT

J: TRBJ2-5
D: .
size: .
V: TRBV7-9
CDR3: CASSFNLGIGEETQYF
DNA: TGTGCCAGCAGCTTTAACCTGGGGATCGGGGAGGAGACCCAGTACTTC

J: TRBJ2-3
D: .
size: .
V: TRBV7-8
CDR3: CASSLGVAYTDTQYF
DNA: TGTGCCAGCAGCTTAGGGGTGGCCTACACAGATACGCAGTATTTT

J: TRBJ2-4
D: .
size: .
V: TRBV7-9
CDR3: CASSLSETAKNIQYF
DNA: TGTGCCAGCAGCTTATCGGAGACGGCCAAAAACATTCAGTACTTC

J: TRBJ2-2
D: .
size: .
V: TRBV5-1
CDR3: CASSPRGGPAGELFF
DNA: TGCGCCAGCAGCCCGAGGGGGGGACCCGCCGGGGAGCTGTTTTTT

J: TRBJ1-6
D: .
size: .
V: TRBV5-5
CDR3: CASSLAYFYNSPLHF
DNA: TGTGCCAGCAGCTTGGCGTACTTCTATAATTCACCCCTCCACTTT

J: TRBJ2-2
D: .
size: .
V: TRBV5-4
CDR3: CASSLAAGLRGTGELFF
DNA: TGTGCCAGCAGCTTGGCTGCGGGACTGCGGGGTACCGGGGAGCTGTTTTTT

J: TRBJ2-2
D: TRBD1
size: .
V: TRBV6-6
CDR3: CASSPSDRGPQELFF
DNA: TGTGCCAGCAGCCCCTCGGACAGGGGCCCACAGGAGCTGTTTTTT

J: TRBJ1-5
D: .
size: once
V: TRBV9
CDR3: CASSVGTLAGPQHF
DNA: TGTGCCAGCAGCGTAGGCACACTCGCGGGGCCCCAGCATTTT